The entry below describes one T cell receptor beta chain. The method was immunoSEQ multiplex PCR; TCRdb's version includes in-frame clones alone and lacks a portion of them. The repertoire has about 68,000 clones, under 95% of them found once; the top ten carry 0.65% to 0.9%. CDR1 and CDR2 (germline): SGHTA, FQGNSA. The V segment lost 4 bases and the J segment 3 bases; nucleotides outside the gene matches: 12. The CDR3 is 18 amino acids. This specimen comes from a study of T cell changes during pregnancy in multiple sclerosis. Sequenced material: peripheral blood, taken in the second trimester of pregnancy. The chain carries TRBV7-2 and TRBJ1-4; 9 bases are shared with TRBD1. The sequence was collected from a female donor with multiple sclerosis, enrolled in a pregnancy study. The CDR3 DNA sequence: TGTGCCAGCAGCTGGACAGGGGTACTACTCTTTCCTAATGAAAAACTGTTTTTT. Amino acids: CASSWTGVLLFPNEKLFF. Filled out from reference TRBV7-2 and TRBJ1-4, the complete variable domain reads GAGVSQSPSNKVTEKGKDVELRCDPISGHTALYWYRQSLGQGLEFLIYFQGNSAPDKSGLPSDRFSAERTGGSVSTLTIQRTQQEDSAVYLCASSWTGVLLFPNEKLFFGSGTQLSVL.